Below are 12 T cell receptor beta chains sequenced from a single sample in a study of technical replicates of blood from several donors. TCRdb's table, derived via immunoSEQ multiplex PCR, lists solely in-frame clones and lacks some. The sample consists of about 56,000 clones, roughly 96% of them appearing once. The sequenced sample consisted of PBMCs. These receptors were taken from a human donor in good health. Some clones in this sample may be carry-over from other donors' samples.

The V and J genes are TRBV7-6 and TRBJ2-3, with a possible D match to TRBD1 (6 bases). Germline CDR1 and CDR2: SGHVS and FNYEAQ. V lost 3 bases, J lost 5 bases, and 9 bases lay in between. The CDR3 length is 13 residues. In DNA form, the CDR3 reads TGTGCCAGCAGCTTGGGACAAAAAGATACGCAGTATTTT. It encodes CASSLGQKDTQYF. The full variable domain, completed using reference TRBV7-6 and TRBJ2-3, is GAGVSQSPRYKVTKRGQDVALRCDPISGHVSLYWYRQALGQGPEFLTYFNYEAQQDKSGLPNDRFSAERPEGSISTLTIQRTEQRDSAMYRCASSLGQKDTQYFGPGTRLTVL.

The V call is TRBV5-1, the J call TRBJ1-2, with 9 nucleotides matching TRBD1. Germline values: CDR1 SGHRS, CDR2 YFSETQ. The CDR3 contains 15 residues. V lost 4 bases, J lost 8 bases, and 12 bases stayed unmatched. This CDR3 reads CASSLTADRGSGYTF. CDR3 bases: TGCGCCAGCAGCCTCACCGCCGACAGGGGGTCGGGCTACACCTTC.

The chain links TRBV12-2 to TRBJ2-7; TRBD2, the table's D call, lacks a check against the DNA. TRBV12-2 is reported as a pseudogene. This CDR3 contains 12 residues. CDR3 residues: CASPWRDHEQYF. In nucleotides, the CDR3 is TGTGCAAGCCCTTGGAGGGACCACGAGCAGTACTTC.

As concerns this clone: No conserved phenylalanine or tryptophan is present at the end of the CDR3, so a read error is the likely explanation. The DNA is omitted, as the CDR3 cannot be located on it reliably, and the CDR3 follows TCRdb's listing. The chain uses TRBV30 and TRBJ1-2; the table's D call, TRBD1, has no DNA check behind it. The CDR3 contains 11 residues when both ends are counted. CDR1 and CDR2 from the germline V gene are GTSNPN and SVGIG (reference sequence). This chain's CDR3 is CAWSRTWTGIV.

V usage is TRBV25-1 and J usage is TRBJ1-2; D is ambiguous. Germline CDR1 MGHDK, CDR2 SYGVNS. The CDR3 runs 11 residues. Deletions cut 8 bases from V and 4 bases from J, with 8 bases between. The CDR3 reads CASGHSYGYTF. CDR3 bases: TGTGCCAGCGGGCACTCCTATGGCTACACCTTC.

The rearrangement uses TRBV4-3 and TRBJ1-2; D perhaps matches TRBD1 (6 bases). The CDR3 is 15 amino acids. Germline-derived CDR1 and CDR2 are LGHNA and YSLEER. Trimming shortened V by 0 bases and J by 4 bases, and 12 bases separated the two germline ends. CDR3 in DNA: TGCGCCAGCAGCCAAGATCCGGGACACTCCTATGGCTACACCTTC. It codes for CASSQDPGHSYGYTF.

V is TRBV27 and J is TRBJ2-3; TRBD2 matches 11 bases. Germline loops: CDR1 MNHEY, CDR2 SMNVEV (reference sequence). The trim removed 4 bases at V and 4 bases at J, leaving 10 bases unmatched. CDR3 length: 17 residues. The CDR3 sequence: CASSSRYPSGRSDTQYF. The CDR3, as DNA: TGTGCCAGCAGTTCCCGCTACCCTAGCGGGAGGTCAGATACGCAGTATTTT.

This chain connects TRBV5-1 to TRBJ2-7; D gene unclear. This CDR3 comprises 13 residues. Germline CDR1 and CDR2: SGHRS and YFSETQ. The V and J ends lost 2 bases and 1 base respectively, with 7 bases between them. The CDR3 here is CASSLRASYEQYF. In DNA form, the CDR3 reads TGCGCCAGCAGCTTAAGAGCGTCCTACGAGCAGTACTTC.

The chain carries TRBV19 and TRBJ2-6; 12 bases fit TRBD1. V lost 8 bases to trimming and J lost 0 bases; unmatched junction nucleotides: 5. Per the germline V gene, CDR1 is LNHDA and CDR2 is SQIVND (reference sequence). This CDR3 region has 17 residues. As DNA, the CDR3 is TGTGCCAGTTGCGGGACAGGGGGCCTCTCTGGGGCCAACGTCCTGACTTTC. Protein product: CASCGTGGLSGANVLTF.

The CDR3 DNA reads TGTGCCAGCAGTCGGACAGGGTCTGACACAGATACGCAGTATTTT. This codes for CASSRTGSDTDTQYF. The rearrangement links TRBV7-7 to TRBJ2-3; 8 bases align to TRBD1. This CDR3 has 15 amino acids. Germline trimming cut 6 bases from V and 2 bases from J; bases unmatched to any gene: 7. Germline-derived CDR1 and CDR2 are SSHAT and FNYEAQ (reference sequence).

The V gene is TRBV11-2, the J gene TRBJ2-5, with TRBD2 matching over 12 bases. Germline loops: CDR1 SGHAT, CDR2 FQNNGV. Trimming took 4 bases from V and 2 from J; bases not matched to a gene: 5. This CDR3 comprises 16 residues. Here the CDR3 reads CASSSWTSGVQETQYF. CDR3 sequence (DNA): TGTGCCAGCAGCTCCTGGACTAGCGGGGTTCAAGAGACCCAGTACTTC.

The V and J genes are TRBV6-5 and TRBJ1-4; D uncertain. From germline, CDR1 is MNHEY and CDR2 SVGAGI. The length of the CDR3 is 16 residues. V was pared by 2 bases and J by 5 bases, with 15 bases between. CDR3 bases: TGTGCCAGCAGTTACCATAAGGGCAGCGGGAATGAAAAACTGTTTTTT. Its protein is CASSYHKGSGNEKLFF.